The 24 T cell receptor beta chains reported below all come from one sample, sequenced in a study of low-dose radiotherapy and immunotherapy resistance in tumors. The authors ran 20 PCR cycles to amplify TCRs with a constant-region primer and V-primer adapter. Each CDR3 protein gets one entry after TCRdb re-called the reads with MiXCR. The sample lists about 46,000 distinct CDR3 sequences, 12% occurring once. As for time point: before trial treatment. Specimen: PBMCs, collected before treatment. All receptors derive from a female donor with ovarian cancer.

This clonotype was observed many times. The V gene is TRBV19, the J gene TRBJ2-2; no clear D. With 3 bases removed from V and 0 bases from J, the gap between germline ends came to 5 bases. The CDR3 is 14 amino acids. Per the germline V gene, CDR1 is LNHDA and CDR2 is SQIVND (reference sequence). Written as DNA, the CDR3 is TGTGCCAGTAGTATTCTATCGAACACCGGGGAGCTGTTTTTT. Translation gives CASSILSNTGELFF.

This clonotype appeared many times. The gene calls are TRBV7-2 and TRBJ2-3; unclear D gene. Germline-derived CDR1 and CDR2 are SGHTA and FQGNSA. CDR3 length equals 13 residues. With 5 bases removed from V and 4 bases from J, the gap between germline ends came to 10 bases. CDR3: CASSPLFADTQYF. The CDR3 DNA is TGTGCCAGCAGCCCCCTGTTCGCAGATACGCAGTATTTT.

This clonotype turned up a few times. This rearrangement joins TRBV18 to TRBJ1-1; TRBD1 is a possible D gene (6 bases). With 1 base removed from V and 4 bases from J, the gap between germline ends came to 7 bases. CDR3 size: 13 residues. Germline V CDR1 and CDR2: KGHSH, LQKENI. CDR3 bases: TGTGCCAGCTCACCACAGGGGGTCACTGAAGCTTTCTTT. It yields the protein CASSPQGVTEAFF.

This clonotype was seen ten or more times. The chain carries TRBV7-2 and TRBJ1-1; D perhaps matches TRBD1 (5 bases). Trimming took off 4 bases at V and 5 bases at J, with 14 bases between the two ends. Per the germline V gene, CDR1 is SGHTA and CDR2 is FQGNSA. The CDR3 extends over 14 amino acids. Written as DNA, the CDR3 is TGTGCCAGCAGCTCTCAGGGTGGCGGGACTGAAGCTTTCTTT. This encodes CASSSQGGGTEAFF.

This clonotype came up many times. V gene TRBV4-2 combines with J gene TRBJ2-5, with 9 bases that match TRBD2. The V gene's germline CDR1 is LGHNA and CDR2 YNFKEQ. Losses at the gene ends were 0 bases for V and 1 base for J; bases not matched to a gene: 9. The CDR3 covers 18 residues. In DNA form, the CDR3 reads TGTGCCAGCAGCCAAGAGCTGCGGGGGGGCCCTTTCCAAGAGACCCAGTACTTC. This sequence encodes CASSQELRGGPFQETQYF.

In its sample, this clonotype was seen many times. In DNA, the CDR3 is TGTGCCAGCAGCTTAAGTGGACAGGGGGCCCCGAACACTGAAGCTTTCTTT. Encoded protein: CASSLSGQGAPNTEAFF. The genes are TRBV7-3 and TRBJ1-1; 11 positions match TRBD1. The CDR3 is 17 residues long. V lost 1 base to trimming and J lost 1 base; unmatched junction nucleotides: 5. Germline CDR1 reads SGHTA; CDR2 reads FQGTGA. The entire variable domain, with the rest obtained from reference TRBV7-3 and TRBJ1-1, is as follows: GAGVSQTPSNKVTEKGKYVELRCDPISGHTALYWYRQSLGQGPEFLIYFQGTGAADDSGLPNDRFFAVRPEGSVSTLKIQRTERGDSAVYLCASSLSGQGAPNTEAFFGQGTRLTVV.

A word on this clonotype: A far larger clone is only one base removed, so a read error is likely. The chain recombines TRBV18 with TRBJ2-7; D is unresolved. Per germline, CDR1 KGHSH and CDR2 LQKENI. V was shortened by 6 bases and J by 7 bases, with 16 bases between the two germline ends. The CDR3 consists of 13 residues. The CDR3 protein is CASSPLGGAEQYF. For the CDR3, the DNA is TGTGCCAGCTCGCCCCTCGGCGGAGCTGAGCAGTACTTC.

This clonotype came up once. The chain uses TRBV15 and TRBJ2-3; D gene uncertain. Per the germline V gene, CDR1 is LNHNV and CDR2 is YYDKDF (reference sequence). The CDR3 contains 15 residues. The V end lost 1 base, the J end lost 3 bases, and 11 bases lay between the germline ends. CDR3: CATSRGVEVTDTQYF. The CDR3 bases are TGTGCCACCAGCAGAGGCGTGGAAGTGACAGATACGCAGTATTTT.

This clonotype was picked up many times. The gene calls are TRBV27 and TRBJ2-2; D not resolved. V was pared by 2 bases and J by 9 bases, with 13 bases between. This CDR3 is built from 14 residues. CDR1 is MNHEY, CDR2 SMNVEV, per germline (reference sequence). CDR3 loop: CASSLMMNGRELFF. As DNA, the CDR3 is TGTGCCAGCAGTTTAATGATGAACGGCCGGGAGCTGTTTTTT.

Judged by abundance, this clonotype is medium-sized. The rearrangement uses TRBV28 and TRBJ2-3; the D gene is possibly TRBD2 (5 bases). The CDR3 consists of 15 residues. V lost 7 bases to trimming and J lost 1 base, with 15 bases between them. Germline V lookup: CDR1 MDHEN, CDR2 SYDVKM. The CDR3 spells CASTLARRGTDTQYF. Here the CDR3 DNA reads TGTGCCAGCACCCTGGCGAGGCGGGGCACAGATACGCAGTATTTT.

This clonotype has a count of ten or more. This chain uses TRBV20-1 with TRBJ2-7; D is perhaps TRBD2 (5 bases). The ends were cut back, 0 bases at V and 0 bases at J, with 9 bases in the middle. Germline V gene lookup returns CDR1 DFQATT and CDR2 SNEGSKA (reference sequence). This CDR3 is built from 14 residues. Here the CDR3 reads CSARDPGVSYEQYF. Here the CDR3 DNA reads TGCAGTGCTAGAGACCCCGGGGTCTCCTACGAGCAGTACTTC.

This clonotype was found many times. Written as DNA, the CDR3 is TGTGCCAGTTACAGCGACACCGGGGAGCTGTTTTTT. Protein product: CASYSDTGELFF. The chain carries TRBV6-2 or TRBV6-3 and TRBJ2-2; D unresolved. The CDR3 spans 12 residues. Germline assignment: CDR1 MNHEY and CDR2 SVGEGT. The V gene lost 9 bases and the J gene lost 3 bases, with 8 bases spanning the gap.

This clonotype was seen at least ten times. The V and J genes are TRBV7-3 and TRBJ1-2; a possible D gene is TRBD1 (5 bases). The CDR3 sequence is 15 residues long. Germline assignment: CDR1 SGHTA and CDR2 FQGTGA. The V end lost 0 bases, the J end lost 5 bases, and 13 bases lay between the germline ends. CDR3 residues: CASSLTFQGGYGYTF. The CDR3 region has the DNA TGTGCCAGCAGCTTAACGTTCCAGGGTGGTTATGGCTACACCTTC.

There are many counts of this clonotype. The V gene is TRBV6-5, the J gene TRBJ2-3, with D perhaps matching TRBD1 (5 bases). The germline V gene encodes CDR1 MNHEY and CDR2 SVGAGI. With 2 bases removed from V and 0 bases from J, the gap between germline ends came to 6 bases. CDR3 length: 14 residues. The CDR3 DNA reads TGTGCCAGCAGTTACAGGGGAAGCACAGATACGCAGTATTTT. As protein: CASSYRGSTDTQYF.

This clonotype has ten or more counts. V and J are TRBV3-1 and TRBJ2-1; 7 bases map to TRBD2. Germline-derived CDR1 and CDR2 are LGHDT and YNNKEL (reference sequence). The CDR3 loop spans 16 amino acids. With 1 base clipped from V and 4 bases from J, the junction kept 7 bases outside the gene matches. CDR3 amino acids: CASSQAGAGLYNEQFF. The CDR3 coding sequence is TGTGCCAGCAGCCAAGCGGGAGCGGGACTATACAATGAGCAGTTCTTC.

This clonotype was seen many times. The chain has TRBV14 and TRBJ2-3; D ambiguous. Looked up from germline, CDR1 is SGHDN and CDR2 is FVKESK. Trimming removed 1 base at V and 0 bases at J, with 8 bases between. The CDR3 consists of 15 residues. Here the CDR3 reads CASSQGVPSTDTQYF. CDR3 DNA: TGTGCCAGCAGCCAAGGGGTACCTAGCACAGATACGCAGTATTTT.

This clonotype was detected ten times or more. The chain recombines TRBV7-2 with TRBJ1-5; D ambiguous. This CDR3 has 15 residues. V dropped 2 bases and J dropped 2 bases, with 10 bases sitting between them. In germline, CDR1 is SGHTA, CDR2 FQGNSA. The CDR3 loop reads CASSLSGVGNQPQHF. In DNA form, the CDR3 reads TGTGCCAGCAGCTTATCCGGGGTGGGCAATCAGCCCCAGCATTTT.

This clonotype ranks as medium-sized (0.01 to 0.1%). The CDR3 nucleotides are TGTGCCAGCACCATGGGACTAGCGTCTCAAGAGACCCAGTACTTC. Translation gives CASTMGLASQETQYF. V is TRBV6-5 and J is TRBJ2-5; 10 nucleotides align to TRBD2. V lost 7 bases, J lost 2 bases, and 7 bases stayed unmatched. CDR3 size: 15 residues. Germline loops: CDR1 MNHEY, CDR2 SVGAGI.

This clonotype has ten or more counts. The chain carries TRBV9 and TRBJ1-3; D gene unclear. The CDR3 runs to 16 residues. With 0 bases removed from V and 0 bases from J, the gap between germline ends came to 10 bases. Looked up from germline, CDR1 is SGDLS and CDR2 is YYNGEE. The CDR3 DNA follows: TGTGCCAGCAGCGTAGAAAGCAGGAGCTCTGGAAACACCATATATTTT. Translated: CASSVESRSSGNTIYF. The full variable domain, in which reference TRBV9 and TRBJ1-3 provide the parts outside the CDR3, is DSGVTQTPKHLITATGQRVTLRCSPRSGDLSVYWYQQSLDQGLQFLIQYYNGEERAKGNILERFSAQQFPDLHSELNLSSLELGDSALYFCASSVESRSSGNTIYFGEGSWLTVV.

The table lists this clonotype with a few counts. The V and J genes are TRBV5-8 and TRBJ2-1; D is possibly TRBD1 or TRBD2 (5 bases each). The CDR3 has 16 amino acids. With 3 bases removed from V and 0 bases from J, the gap between germline ends came to 13 bases. The germline gives CDR1 SGHTS, CDR2 YDEGEE. The DNA for the CDR3 is TGTGCCAGCAGCTGGGGGACGAGTAGCTCCTACAATGAGCAGTTCTTC. Its translation is CASSWGTSSSYNEQFF.

This clonotype was seen at least ten times. The chain recombines TRBV12-5 with TRBJ2-1; D gene unclear. This CDR3 has 10 amino acids. Trimming took 5 bases from V and 7 from J, leaving 3 bases between them. Germline CDR1 reads LGHNT; CDR2 reads FRNRAP. CDR3 coding DNA: TGTGCTAGTGGTCCTAATGAGCAGTTCTTC. Its translation: CASGPNEQFF.

To note about this clonotype: This is likely an artifact of a read error, given a far larger clone one base away. This rearrangement joins TRBV2 to TRBJ2-5; 7 bases map to TRBD1. Germline V gene data show CDR1 as SNHLY and CDR2 as FYNNEI. The CDR3 consists of 15 residues. V gave up 5 bases and J gave up 11 bases; unmatched junction bases: 17. CDR3 nucleotides: TGTGCCAGCAGTAGCAATACTTACGGGACAGAGGAGCAGTACTTC. Translation: CASSSNTYGTEEQYF.

Concerning this clonotype itself: A far larger clone is a single base away, which makes a read error likely. J is TRBJ2-7 and V is TRBV10-2; no definite D call. Trimming pared 0 bases from V and 7 bases from J, leaving 7 bases between. Germline lookup yields CDR1 WSHSY and CDR2 SAAADI. The CDR3 consists of 12 residues. The CDR3 region has the DNA TGCGCCAGCAGTGAGTCCGGCAATGAGCAGTACTTC. Protein product: CASSESGNEQYF.

This rearrangement joins TRBV27 to TRBJ2-1; 7 positions match TRBD2. This CDR3 is built from 14 residues. Germline values: CDR1 MNHEY, CDR2 SMNVEV (reference sequence). V gave up 11 bases and J gave up 10 bases; unmatched junction bases: 17. The CDR3 protein is CAGAPGGGAKEQFF. Here the CDR3 DNA reads TGTGCCGGAGCCCCGGGAGGCGGGGCTAAGGAGCAGTTCTTC.